This TCR beta chain was identified during a study of PD-1 blockade in classical Hodgkin lymphoma. Every patient had relapsed following autologous stem cell transplantation, and cohorts differed in brentuximab vedotin exposure. Measured with immunoSEQ multiplex PCR; TCRdb has only the in-frame clones, and not every one. The sample includes about 15,000 clones, 55% to 80% of them seen just once. This clone was counted a few times. Germline values: CDR1 GTSNPN, CDR2 SVGIG (reference sequence). The CDR3 spans 15 residues. Trimming cost V 5 bases and J 4 bases; bases outside gene matches: 8. The sequence came from a human donor with classical Hodgkin lymphoma. The chain recombines TRBV30 with TRBJ2-3; 11 nucleotides match TRBD2. Here the sequenced sample was peripheral blood mononuclear cells (PBMCs), taken at baseline. CDR3 loop: CAWSHIAGGPDTQYF. DNA of the CDR3: TGTGCCTGGTCCCATATAGCGGGAGGGCCAGATACGCAGTATTTT.